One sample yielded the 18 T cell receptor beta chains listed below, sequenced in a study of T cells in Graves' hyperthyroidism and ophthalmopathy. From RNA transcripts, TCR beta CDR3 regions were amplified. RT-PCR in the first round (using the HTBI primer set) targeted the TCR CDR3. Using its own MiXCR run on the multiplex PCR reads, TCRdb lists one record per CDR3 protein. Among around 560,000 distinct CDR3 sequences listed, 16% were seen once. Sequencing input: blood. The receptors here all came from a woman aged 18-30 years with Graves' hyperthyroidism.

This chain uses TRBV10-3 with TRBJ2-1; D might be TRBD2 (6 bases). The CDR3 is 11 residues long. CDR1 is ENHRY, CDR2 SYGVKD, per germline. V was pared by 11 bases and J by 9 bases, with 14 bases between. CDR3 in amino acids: CAAGIDGEQFF. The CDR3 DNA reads TGTGCCGCGGGAATTGACGGTGAGCAGTTCTTC.

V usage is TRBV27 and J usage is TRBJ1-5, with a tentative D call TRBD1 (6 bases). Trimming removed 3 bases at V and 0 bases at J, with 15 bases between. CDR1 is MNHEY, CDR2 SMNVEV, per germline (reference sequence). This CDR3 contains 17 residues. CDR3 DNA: TGTGCCAGCAGTTTGGGCCTCAGGGGAGGTAGCAATCAGCCCCAGCATTTT. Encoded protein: CASSLGLRGGSNQPQHF.

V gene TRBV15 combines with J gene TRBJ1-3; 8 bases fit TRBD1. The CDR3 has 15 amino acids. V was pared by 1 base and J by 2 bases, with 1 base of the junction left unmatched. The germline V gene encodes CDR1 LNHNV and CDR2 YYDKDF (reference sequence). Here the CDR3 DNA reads TGTGCCACCAGCAGAGCGGACAGGGCTGGAAACACCATATATTTT. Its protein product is CATSRADRAGNTIYF.

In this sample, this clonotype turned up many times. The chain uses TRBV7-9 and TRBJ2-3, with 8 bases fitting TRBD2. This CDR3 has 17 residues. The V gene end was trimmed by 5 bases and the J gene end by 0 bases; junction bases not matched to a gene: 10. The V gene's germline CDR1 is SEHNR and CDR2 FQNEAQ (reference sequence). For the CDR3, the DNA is TGTGCCAGCAGCCGGCGCCTAGCGGGCACTAGCACAGATACGCAGTATTTT. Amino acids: CASSRRLAGTSTDTQYF.

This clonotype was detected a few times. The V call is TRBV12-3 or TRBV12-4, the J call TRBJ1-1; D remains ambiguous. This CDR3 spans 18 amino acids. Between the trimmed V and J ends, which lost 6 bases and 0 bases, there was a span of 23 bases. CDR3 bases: TGTGCCAGCAGCCAACCCTTCTTCCGTGGAAGTATGAACACTGAAGCTTTCTTT. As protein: CASSQPFFRGSMNTEAFF.

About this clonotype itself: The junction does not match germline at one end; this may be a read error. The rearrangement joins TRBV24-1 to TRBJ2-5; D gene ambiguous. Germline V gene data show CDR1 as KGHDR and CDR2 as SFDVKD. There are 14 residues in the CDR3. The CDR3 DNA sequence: TGTCCCACCAGTGATTCGGCGGAACAAGAGACCCAGTACTTC. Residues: CPTSDSAEQETQYF.

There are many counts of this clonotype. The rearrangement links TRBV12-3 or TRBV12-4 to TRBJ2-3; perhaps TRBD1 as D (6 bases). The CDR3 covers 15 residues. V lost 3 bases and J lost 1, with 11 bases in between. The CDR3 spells CASSFWGPGTDTQYF. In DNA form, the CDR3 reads TGTGCCAGCAGTTTCTGGGGGCCGGGCACAGATACGCAGTATTTT.

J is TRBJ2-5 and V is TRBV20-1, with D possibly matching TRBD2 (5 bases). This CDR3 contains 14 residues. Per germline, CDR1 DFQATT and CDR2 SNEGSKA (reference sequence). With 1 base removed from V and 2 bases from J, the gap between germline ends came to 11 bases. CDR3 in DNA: TGCAGTGCTAGAGTTACTAGTCATCAAGAGACCCAGTACTTC. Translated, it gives CSARVTSHQETQYF.

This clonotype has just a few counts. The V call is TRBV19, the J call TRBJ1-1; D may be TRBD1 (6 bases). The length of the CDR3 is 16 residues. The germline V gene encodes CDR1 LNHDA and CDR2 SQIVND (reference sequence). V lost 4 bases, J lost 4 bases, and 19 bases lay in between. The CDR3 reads CASSKPRGALGTEAFF. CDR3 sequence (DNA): TGTGCCAGTAGTAAGCCGCGGGGGGCTCTGGGCACTGAAGCTTTCTTT.

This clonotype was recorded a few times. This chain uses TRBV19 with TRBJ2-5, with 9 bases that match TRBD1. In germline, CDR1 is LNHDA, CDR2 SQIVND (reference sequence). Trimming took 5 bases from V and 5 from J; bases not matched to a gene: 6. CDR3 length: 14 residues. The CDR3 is CASSGDRDEETQYF. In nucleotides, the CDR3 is TGTGCCAGTAGTGGGGACAGGGATGAGGAGACCCAGTACTTC.

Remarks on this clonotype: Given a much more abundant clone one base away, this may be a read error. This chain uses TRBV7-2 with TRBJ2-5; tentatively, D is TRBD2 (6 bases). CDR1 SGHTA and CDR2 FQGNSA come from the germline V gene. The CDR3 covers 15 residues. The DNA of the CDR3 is TGTGCCGGCAGCTTTTGGCCGGGGGTTTATGAGACCCAGTACTTC. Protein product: CAGSFWPGVYETQYF.

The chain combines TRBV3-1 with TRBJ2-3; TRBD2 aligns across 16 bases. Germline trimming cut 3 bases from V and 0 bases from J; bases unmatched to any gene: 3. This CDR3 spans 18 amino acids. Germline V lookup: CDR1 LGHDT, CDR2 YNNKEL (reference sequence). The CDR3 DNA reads TGTGCCAGCAGCCACGGGACTAGCGGGAGGGCTAGCACAGATACGCAGTATTTT. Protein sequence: CASSHGTSGRASTDTQYF.

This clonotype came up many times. CDR3 residues: CASSKQPSQGSGAREQYF. CDR3 DNA sequence: TGTGCCAGCAGCAAACAACCGTCTCAGGGGTCGGGAGCGAGGGAGCAGTACTTC. V usage is TRBV11-2 and J usage is TRBJ2-7; D may match TRBD1 or TRBD2 (6 bases each). The V end lost 5 bases, the J end lost 7 bases, and 30 bases lay between the germline ends. The CDR3 loop spans 18 amino acids. Germline V gene data show CDR1 as SGHAT and CDR2 as FQNNGV.

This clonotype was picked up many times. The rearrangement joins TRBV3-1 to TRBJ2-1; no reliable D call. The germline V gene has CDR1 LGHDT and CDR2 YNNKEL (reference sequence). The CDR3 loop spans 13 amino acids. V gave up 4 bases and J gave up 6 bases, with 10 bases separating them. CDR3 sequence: CASSLLRGNEQFF. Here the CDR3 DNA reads TGTGCCAGCAGCCTCCTCCGTGGCAATGAGCAGTTCTTC.

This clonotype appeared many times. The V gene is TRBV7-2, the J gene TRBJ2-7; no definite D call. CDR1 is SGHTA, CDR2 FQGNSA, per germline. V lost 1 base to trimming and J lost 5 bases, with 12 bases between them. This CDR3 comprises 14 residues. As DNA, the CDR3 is TGTGCCAGCAGCTTAGGCGCAGGTATGGACGAGCAGTACTTC. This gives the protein CASSLGAGMDEQYF.

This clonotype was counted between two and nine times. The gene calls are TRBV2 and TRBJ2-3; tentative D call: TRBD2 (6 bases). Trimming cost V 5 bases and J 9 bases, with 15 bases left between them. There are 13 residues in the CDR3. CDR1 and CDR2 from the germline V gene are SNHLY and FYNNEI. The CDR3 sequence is CASSWDSRDTQYF. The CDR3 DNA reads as TGTGCCAGCAGTTGGGACTCGAGGGACACGCAGTATTTT.

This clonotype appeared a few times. CDR3 nucleotide sequence: TGTGCCAGCAGCAAGGTGGGAGATACGCAGTATTTT. Translating it yields CASSKVGDTQYF. The J gene is TRBJ2-3, the V gene TRBV11-2; D is uncertain. V was cut by 5 bases and J by 5 bases, with 8 bases left in between. Germline lookup yields CDR1 SGHAT and CDR2 FQNNGV. The CDR3 runs 12 residues. Complete variable domain (other parts from reference TRBV11-2 and TRBJ2-3): EAGVAQSPRYKIIEKRQSVAFWCNPISGHATLYWYQQILGQGPKLLIQFQNNGVVDDSQLPKDRFSAERLKGVDSTLKIQPAKLEDSAVYLCASSKVGDTQYFGPGTRLTVL.

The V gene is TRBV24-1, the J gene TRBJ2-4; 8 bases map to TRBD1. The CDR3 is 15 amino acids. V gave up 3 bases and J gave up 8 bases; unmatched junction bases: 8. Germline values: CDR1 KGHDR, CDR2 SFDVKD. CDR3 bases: TGTGCCACCAGTGATGCGACAGGGGTCGGGGACATTCAGTACTTC. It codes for CATSDATGVGDIQYF.